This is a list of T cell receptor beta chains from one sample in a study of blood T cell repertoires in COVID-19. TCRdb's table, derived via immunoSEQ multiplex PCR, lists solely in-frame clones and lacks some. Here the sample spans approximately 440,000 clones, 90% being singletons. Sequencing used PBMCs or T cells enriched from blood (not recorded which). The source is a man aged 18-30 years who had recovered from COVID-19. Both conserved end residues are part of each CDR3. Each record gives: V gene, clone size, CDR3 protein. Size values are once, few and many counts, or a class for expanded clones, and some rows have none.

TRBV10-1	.	CASSLLAGYEQYF
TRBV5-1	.	CASSFTGTGELFF
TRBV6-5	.	CASSRQGGETQYF
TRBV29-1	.	CSVLGLNTEAFF
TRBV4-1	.	CASSQIAGSTDTQYF
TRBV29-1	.	CSVVRPSGYTDTQYF
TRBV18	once	CASSPLRQGNTGELFF
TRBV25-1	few	CASSKNRGGDTEAFF
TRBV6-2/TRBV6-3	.	CASSLLAFGTDTQYF
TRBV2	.	CASTEGQNSNQPQHF
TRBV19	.	CASSNGQPSNQPQHF
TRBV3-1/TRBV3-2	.	CASSQETLRGMGEKLFF
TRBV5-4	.	CASSGTGGDTEAFF
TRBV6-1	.	CASSEWPGLRDTQYF
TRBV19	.	CASSGATGRSNQPQHF
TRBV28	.	CASSFPPSGASTDTQYF
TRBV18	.	CASSSHSNQPQHF
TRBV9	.	CASSAGQGRYGYTF
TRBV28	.	CASSSLYQGANQPQHF
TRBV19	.	CASSIGLAAYEQYF
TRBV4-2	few	CASSQDRDMNTEAFF
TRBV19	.	CASGQGHTDTQYF
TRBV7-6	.	CASSLGGTGARAGNTIYF
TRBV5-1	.	CASSLRLGGTDTQYF
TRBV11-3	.	CASSTLQGNGYTF
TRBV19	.	CASSITGGGTEAFF
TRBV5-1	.	CASSFTDDNSPLHF
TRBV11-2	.	CASSLVPGYYGYTF
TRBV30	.	CAWSVLAGSNQPQHF
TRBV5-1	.	CASSVQGLGVNTEAFF
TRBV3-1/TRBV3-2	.	CASSQDPSGKSSYEQYF
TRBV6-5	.	CASSGDRLFF
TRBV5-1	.	CASSLGGNTGVGYGYTF
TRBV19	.	CASQGKTATNEKLFF
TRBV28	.	CASLLGSGIEAFF
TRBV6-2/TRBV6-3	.	CASSYRDRTKNIQYF
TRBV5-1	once	CASSPDRGPYNEQFF
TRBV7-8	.	CASSITGGTQYF
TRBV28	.	CASSTPSGGPSEQYF
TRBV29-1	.	CSVVLLAGDLNTGELFF
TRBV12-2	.	CASRLSLGTSGKASTDTQYF
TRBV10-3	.	CAISELLGTGPTNQPQHF
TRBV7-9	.	CASSLGLGTEYGYTF
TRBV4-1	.	CALYGPGTGDNEQFF
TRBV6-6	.	CASSYGGHTSAGQYF
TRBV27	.	CASSFTGTEAFF
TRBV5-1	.	CASSRWLSGGGDTQYF
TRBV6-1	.	CASSEHFATNEKLFF
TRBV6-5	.	CASASGGQETQYF
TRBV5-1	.	CASSEDRAPYNEQFF
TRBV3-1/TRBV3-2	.	CASSLLGRDRPYEQYF